One sample yielded the 26 T cell receptor beta chains listed below, sequenced in a study of OX40 agonist ivuxolimab in advanced cancers. Produced via immunoSEQ multiplex PCR; TCRdb's table is partial and in-frame only. The repertoire holds approximately 50,000 clones, with 70% to 80% as singletons. The sample here was CD4+ or CD8+ T cells sorted from blood, taken in a trial of the OX40 agonist ivuxolimab. Every receptor here comes from an adult with an advanced solid tumor such as melanoma, head and neck, liver or kidney cancer.

The V gene is TRBV7-2, the J gene TRBJ1-2; D uncertain. The CDR3 spans 14 residues. The V end lost 2 bases, the J end lost 5 bases, and 12 bases lay between the germline ends. Germline V gene lookup returns CDR1 SGHTA and CDR2 FQGNSA. CDR3 in amino acids: CASSLPGSRYGYTF. CDR3 in DNA: TGTGCCAGCAGCTTACCGGGGTCGCGATATGGCTACACCTTC.

The V and J genes are TRBV25-1 and TRBJ2-7; 7 positions match TRBD2. With V trimmed by 8 bases and J by 9 bases, 16 bases remained unmatched. The CDR3 consists of 14 residues. Germline CDR1 reads MGHDK; CDR2 reads SYGVNS. CDR3 amino acids: CASASSGGPPRQYF. The CDR3 DNA follows: TGTGCCAGCGCTTCTAGCGGAGGGCCCCCACGGCAGTACTTC.

In the case of this clone: It may be a read error: a sequence one base away is much more abundant. The chain links TRBV2 to TRBJ2-5; 14 nucleotides match TRBD2. V shed 7 bases and J 3 bases; nucleotides not matched to a gene: 4. In germline, CDR1 is SNHLY, CDR2 FYNNEI. The CDR3 contains 15 residues. The CDR3 DNA sequence: TGTGCCAGCACCCTGGGACTAGCGGGAGAAGAGACCCAGTACTTC. Translation: CASTLGLAGEETQYF.

The chain links TRBV5-8 to TRBJ2-2; TRBD2 aligns across 13 bases. The germline V gene encodes CDR1 SGHTS and CDR2 YDEGEE. J gave up 2 bases and V 0 bases, and 10 bases lay outside the gene matches. The CDR3 has 20 amino acids. The CDR3 sequence is CASSLAGRLAGGPNTGELFF. In DNA, the CDR3 is TGTGCCAGCAGCTTGGCCGGAAGACTAGCGGGAGGTCCTAACACCGGGGAGCTGTTTTTT.

In its sample, this clone was seen once. The rearrangement uses TRBV7-9 and TRBJ2-2; D possibly corresponds to TRBD1 (5 bases). This CDR3 comprises 14 residues. Germline loops: CDR1 SEHNR, CDR2 FQNEAQ (reference sequence). V dropped 5 bases and J dropped 1 base, with 8 bases sitting between them. CDR3 amino acids: CASSPQGNTGELFF. CDR3 sequence (DNA): TGTGCCAGCAGCCCGCAGGGGAACACCGGGGAGCTGTTTTTT.

This clone has only a few counts. V and J are TRBV9 and TRBJ1-3, with D possibly TRBD1 on 6 matching bases. V was trimmed by 4 bases and J by 0 bases, leaving 17 bases between them. The CDR3 consists of 17 residues. Germline V gene sequence: CDR1 SGDLS, CDR2 YYNGEE. The CDR3 nucleotides are TGTGCCAGCAGCCTACAGGGTGGAGGCGCCTCTGGAAACACCATATATTTT. Its translation: CASSLQGGGASGNTIYF.

The chain joins TRBV19 to TRBJ2-6; D possibly corresponds to TRBD2 (6 bases). Germline-derived CDR1 and CDR2 are LNHDA and SQIVND (reference sequence). The CDR3 is 22 amino acids. Trimming cost V 5 bases and J 1 base, with 30 bases left between them. The CDR3 DNA reads as TGTGCCAGTAGTTCCGGGGTAAAGGGACTCATTGTGGGTGATTCTGGGGCCAACGTCCTGACTTTC. Amino acid sequence: CASSSGVKGLIVGDSGANVLTF.

In nucleotides, the CDR3 is TGCGCCAGCAGACTGACAGGGGGCGGCGGCTACACCTTC. Translation: CASRLTGGGGYTF. The V call is TRBV5-1, the J call TRBJ1-2; TRBD1 matches 10 bases. Trimming at V came to 5 bases and at J to 8 bases, leaving 6 bases not matched to a gene. Germline V CDR1 and CDR2: SGHRS, YFSETQ. The CDR3 has 13 residues.

The rearrangement links TRBV7-3 to TRBJ2-2; no definite D call. There are 16 residues in the CDR3. The germline gives CDR1 SGHTA, CDR2 FQGTGA. V lost 2 bases and J lost 0, with 10 bases in between. CDR3 sequence (DNA): TGTGCCAGCAGCTTATTGCCCGGAGCGAACACCGGGGAGCTGTTTTTT. This sequence encodes CASSLLPGANTGELFF.

The chain has TRBV7-8 and TRBJ1-2; D is ambiguous. The CDR3 contains 14 residues. With 1 base removed from V and 0 bases from J, the gap between germline ends came to 6 bases. The germline V gene has CDR1 SGHVS and CDR2 FQNEAQ. DNA of the CDR3: TGTGCCAGCAGCTTAGGGCCGGCTAACTATGGCTACACCTTC. This codes for CASSLGPANYGYTF.

This clone was found a few times. The chain joins TRBV19 to TRBJ1-4; D gene uncertain. Germline CDR1 is LNHDA and CDR2 is SQIVND (reference sequence). V dropped 2 bases and J dropped 6 bases, with 13 bases sitting between them. The CDR3 extends over 15 amino acids. The CDR3 here is CASSIRRAWDEKLFF. The DNA for the CDR3 is TGTGCCAGTAGTATACGGCGGGCTTGGGATGAAAAACTGTTTTTT.

This clone was detected only a few times. This chain uses TRBV2 with TRBJ1-1, with TRBD1 identical over 7 bases. The germline V gene encodes CDR1 SNHLY and CDR2 FYNNEI. The CDR3 contains 14 residues. V lost 6 bases to trimming and J lost 5 bases; unmatched junction nucleotides: 9. CDR3 region: CASSQGTARTEAFF. CDR3 DNA sequence: TGTGCCAGCAGCCAAGGGACAGCTAGAACTGAAGCTTTCTTT.

This sequence joins TRBV19 and TRBJ1-1; no clear D gene. Germline assignment: CDR1 LNHDA and CDR2 SQIVND (reference sequence). V gave up 7 bases and J gave up 3 bases, with 15 bases separating them. The CDR3 loop spans 14 amino acids. The CDR3 loop reads CASKISAQDTEAFF. The DNA for the CDR3 is TGTGCCAGTAAAATCTCGGCGCAGGACACTGAAGCTTTCTTT.

This clone came up a few times. The chain couples TRBV11-2 to TRBJ2-1; 9 bases are a match to TRBD1. Germline V gene data show CDR1 as SGHAT and CDR2 as FQNNGV. Losses at the gene ends were 4 bases for V and 3 bases for J; bases not matched to a gene: 13. This CDR3 has 18 amino acids. Here the CDR3 reads CASSSYPRDRAFYNEQFF. For the CDR3, the DNA is TGTGCCAGCAGCTCCTATCCTCGGGACAGGGCCTTCTACAATGAGCAGTTCTTC.

This chain's CDR3 is CATSRVPGPGHEQYF. The CDR3 DNA follows: TGTGCCACCAGCAGAGTCCCGGGACCTGGACACGAGCAGTACTTC. The chain uses TRBV15 and TRBJ2-7, with D perhaps given as TRBD1 or TRBD2 (5 bases each). Trimming removed 1 base from V and 5 bases from J, with 15 bases in between. This CDR3 comprises 15 residues. Germline-derived CDR1 and CDR2 are LNHNV and YYDKDF (reference sequence).

By frequency in the sample, this clone is medium-sized. The chain joins TRBV28 to TRBJ1-3; no definite D call. From germline, CDR1 is MDHEN and CDR2 SYDVKM. The CDR3 covers 15 residues. V lost 4 bases to trimming and J lost 0 bases, with 10 bases between them. The CDR3 protein is CASSSRPLSGNTIYF. Here the CDR3 DNA reads TGTGCCAGCAGTTCCCGACCGCTCTCTGGAAACACCATATATTTT. The full variable domain, completed using reference TRBV28 and TRBJ1-3, is DVKVTQSSRYLVKRTGEKVFLECVQDMDHENMFWYRQDPGLGLRLIYFSYDVKMKEKGDIPEGYSVSREKKERFSLILESASTNQTSMYLCASSSRPLSGNTIYFGEGSWLTVV.

The V and J genes are TRBV21-1 and TRBJ2-3; whether TRBD2, the table's D call, matches the DNA was not checked. TRBV21-1 is recorded as a pseudogene. The CDR3 covers 14 residues. The DNA for the CDR3 is TGTGCCATTAGTCGGGACTCGCAAACAGATACGCAGTATTTT. Its protein product is CAISRDSQTDTQYF.

V gene TRBV5-1 combines with J gene TRBJ2-3; unclear D gene. The CDR3 runs to 14 residues. CDR1 SGHRS and CDR2 YFSETQ come from the germline V gene. V was clipped by 4 bases and J by 1 base, with 10 bases between them. CDR3 in amino acids: CASSPIQGTDTQYF. DNA of the CDR3: TGCGCCAGCAGCCCCATCCAGGGCACAGATACGCAGTATTTT.

The table lists this clone with a few counts. The gene calls are TRBV9 and TRBJ2-1; 8 bases are shared with TRBD2. Germline trimming cut 0 bases from V and 4 bases from J; bases unmatched to any gene: 6. There are 16 residues in the CDR3. The germline V gene encodes CDR1 SGDLS and CDR2 YYNGEE. DNA of the CDR3: TGTGCCAGCAGCGTAGAAAGCGGGAGCCCTTACAATGAGCAGTTCTTC. It codes for CASSVESGSPYNEQFF.

The genes are TRBV7-8 and TRBJ2-7; D not resolved. The CDR3 is 14 residues long. CDR1 and CDR2 from the germline V gene are SGHVS and FQNEAQ. V lost 1 base, J lost 3 bases, and 10 bases lay in between. CDR3 nucleotide sequence: TGTGCCAGCAGCTTAGGTCTAGGCGACTACGAGCAGTACTTC. It yields the protein CASSLGLGDYEQYF.

The chain links TRBV15 to TRBJ2-1; D may be TRBD2 (6 bases). V gave up 4 bases and J gave up 2 bases, with 9 bases separating them. Germline V gene sequence: CDR1 LNHNV, CDR2 YYDKDF (reference sequence). CDR3 length: 14 residues. The DNA of the CDR3 is TGTGCCACCAGCACCGGGAGAACCTACAATGAGCAGTTCTTC. Translation gives CATSTGRTYNEQFF.

This clone occurred once. The chain couples TRBV14 to TRBJ1-1, with D unresolved. The CDR3 covers 15 residues. Looked up from germline, CDR1 is SGHDN and CDR2 is FVKESK. Trimming took off 1 base at V and 1 base at J, with 10 bases between the two ends. The CDR3 protein is CASSQGFGQNTEAFF. DNA of the CDR3: TGTGCCAGCAGCCAAGGCTTCGGGCAGAACACTGAAGCTTTCTTT.

This clone was detected only once. The chain uses TRBV11-2 and TRBJ2-3; D not certain. Per germline, CDR1 SGHAT and CDR2 FQNNGV. The length of the CDR3 is 12 residues. V lost 1 base and J 5 bases, leaving 4 bases between the germline ends. CDR3 nucleotide sequence: TGTGCCAGCAGCTTAGGCATAGATACGCAGTATTTT. The encoded protein is CASSLGIDTQYF.

CDR3 protein: CASSPNAVGRYGYTF. The CDR3 nucleotides read TGTGCCAGCAGCCCGAACGCAGTGGGAAGGTATGGCTACACCTTC. The rearrangement links TRBV5-6 to TRBJ1-2; D ambiguous. Trimming left V 4 bases short and J 5 bases short, with 18 bases between. Germline assignment: CDR1 SGHDT and CDR2 YYEEEE. This CDR3 has 15 amino acids.

This chain links TRBV30 with TRBJ1-1; no clear D gene. The CDR3 has 12 amino acids. The germline gives CDR1 GTSNPN, CDR2 SVGIG (reference sequence). V lost 1 base, J lost 3 bases, and 6 bases lay in between. The CDR3 here is CAWSDRYTEAFF. CDR3 nucleotides: TGTGCCTGGAGTGACAGATACACTGAAGCTTTCTTT.

This chain uses TRBV10-3 with TRBJ2-5; possibly TRBD1 for D (5 bases). In germline, CDR1 is ENHRY, CDR2 SYGVKD. Trimming took off 3 bases at V and 5 bases at J, with 10 bases between the two ends. The CDR3 is made up of 13 amino acids. The CDR3 bases are TGTGCCATCAGTGATGGGGCGGTCGAGACCCAGTACTTC. Translating gives CAISDGAVETQYF.